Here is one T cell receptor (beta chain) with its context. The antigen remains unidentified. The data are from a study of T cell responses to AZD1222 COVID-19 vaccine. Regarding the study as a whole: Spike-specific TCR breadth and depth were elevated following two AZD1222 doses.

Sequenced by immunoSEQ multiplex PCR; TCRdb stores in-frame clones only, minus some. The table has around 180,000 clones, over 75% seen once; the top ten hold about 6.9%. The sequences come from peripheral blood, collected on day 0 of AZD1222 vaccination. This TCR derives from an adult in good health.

This CDR3 reads CASSYQWTGNQPQHF. DNA of the CDR3: TGTGCCAGCAGTTATCAGTGGACAGGCAATCAGCCCCAGCATTTT. The gene calls are TRBV6-5 and TRBJ1-5, with a weak D call TRBD1 (6 bases). This CDR3 spans 15 amino acids. In germline, CDR1 is MNHEY, CDR2 SVGAGI. Trimming took 3 bases from V and 2 from J, leaving 11 bases between them.